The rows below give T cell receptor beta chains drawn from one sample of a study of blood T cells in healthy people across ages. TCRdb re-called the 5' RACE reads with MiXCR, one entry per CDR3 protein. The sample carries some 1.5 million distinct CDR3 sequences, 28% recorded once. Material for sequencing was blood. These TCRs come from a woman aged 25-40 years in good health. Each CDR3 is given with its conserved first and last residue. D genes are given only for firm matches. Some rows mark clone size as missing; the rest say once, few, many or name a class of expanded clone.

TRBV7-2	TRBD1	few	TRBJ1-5	TGTGCCAGCAGCTTCTCCGGGACAGGGGATAGCAATCAGCCCCAGCATTTT	CASSFSGTGDSNQPQHF
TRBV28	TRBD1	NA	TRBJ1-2	TGTGCCAGCAGTTTGCTCGACAGGGAGTGGGGTGGCTACACCTTC	CASSLLDREWGGYTF
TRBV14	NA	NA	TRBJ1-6	TGTGCCAGCAGAAGCGGGCCCCAAAGACCCCCCCACTTT	CASRSGPQRPPHF
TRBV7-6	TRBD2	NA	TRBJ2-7	TGTGCCAGCAGTCCACTAGCGGGGGGACTCGGAGAGCAGTACTTC	CASSPLAGGLGEQYF
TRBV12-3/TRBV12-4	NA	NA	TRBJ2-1	TGTGCCAGCAGCCCCTCCGAGAGGTTGTATGAGCAGTTCTTC	CASSPSERLYEQFF
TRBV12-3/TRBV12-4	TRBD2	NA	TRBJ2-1	TGTGCCAGCAGTCCGGGACTAGCGATGCCTGAGCAGTTCTTC	CASSPGLAMPEQFF
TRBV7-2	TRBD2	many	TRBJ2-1	TGTGCCAGCAGCTCGGGGCTAGCGGGTACCTCTGAGCAGTTCTTC	CASSSGLAGTSEQFF
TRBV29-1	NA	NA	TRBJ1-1	TGCAGTACGGGACCTAGGAACACTGAAGCTTTCTTT	CSTGPRNTEAFF
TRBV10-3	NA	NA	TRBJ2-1	TGTGCCATCGCACCAGGGCAGGGGACCTACAATGAGCGGTTCTTC	CAIAPGQGTYNERFF
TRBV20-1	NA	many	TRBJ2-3	TGCAGTGCGGCCCCTGCCGGGACTTACCTCACAGATACGCAGTATTTT	CSAAPAGTYLTDTQYF
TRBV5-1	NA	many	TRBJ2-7	TGCGCCAGCAGCTTTGAGGGAGTCCCTCCCTACGAGCAGTACTTC	CASSFEGVPPYEQYF
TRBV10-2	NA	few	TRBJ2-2	TGCGCCAGCAGTGAAGCTGAAAAGCTGTTTTTT	CASSEAEKLFF
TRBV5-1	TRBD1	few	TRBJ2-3	TGCGCCAGCAGCAGCCGGGACAGCGGAGATACGCAGTATTTT	CASSSRDSGDTQYF
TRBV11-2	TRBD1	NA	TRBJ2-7	TGTGCCAGCAGCGCAACAGGGGCAGCTTTATACGAGCAGTACTTC	CASSATGAALYEQYF
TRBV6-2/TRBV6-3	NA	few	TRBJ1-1	TGTGCCAGCAGTTACTCGCTCTTTCGACGGGCGGCTGAAGCTTTCTTT	CASSYSLFRRAAEAFF
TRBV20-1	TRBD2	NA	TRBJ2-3	TGCAGTGCTAATAAGCGTAGCGGGACAGATACGCAGTATTTT	CSANKRSGTDTQYF
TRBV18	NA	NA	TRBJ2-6	TGTGTCAGCTCACCACCTACCGGGGCCAACGTCCTGACTTTC	CVSSPPTGANVLTF
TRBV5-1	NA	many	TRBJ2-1	TGCGCCAGCAGCTCGGTGGGGGTTCACGACAATGAGCAGTTCTTC	CASSSVGVHDNEQFF
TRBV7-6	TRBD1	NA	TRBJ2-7	TGTGCCAGCAGCTTAGGGATGGGACAGGGGACCTACGAGCAGTACTTC	CASSLGMGQGTYEQYF
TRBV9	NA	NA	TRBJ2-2	TGTGCCAGCAGCGTCCGGCGGTCTACGAACACCGGGGAGCGGTTTTTT	CASSVRRSTNTGERFF
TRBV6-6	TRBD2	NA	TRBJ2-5	TGTGCCAGCAGTTACAGCGGGACGGAAGAGACCCAGTACTTC	CASSYSGTEETQYF
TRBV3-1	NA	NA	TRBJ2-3	TGTGCCAGCAGCCAAGGATGGGATACGCAGTATTTT	CASSQGWDTQYF
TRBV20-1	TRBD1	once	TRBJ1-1	TGCAGTGCCAACTTGGACAGGGGCAACACTGAAGCTTTCTTT	CSANLDRGNTEAFF
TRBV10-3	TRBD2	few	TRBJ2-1	TGTGCCATCAGTCAAGGACTAGCGTACGACAATGAGCAGTTCTTC	CAISQGLAYDNEQFF
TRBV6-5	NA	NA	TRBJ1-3	TGTGTCAGCAGTCCTGGACAGTCCTACTCTGGAAACACCATATATTTT	CVSSPGQSYSGNTIYF
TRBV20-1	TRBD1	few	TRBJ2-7	TGCAGTGCTGCCCGATCAGGGGGCGAGCAGTACTTC	CSAARSGGEQYF
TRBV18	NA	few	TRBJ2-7	TGTGCCAGCTCACCGGACAGTTTCTACGAGCAGTACTTC	CASSPDSFYEQYF
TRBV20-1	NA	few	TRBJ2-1	TGCAGTGCTAGCGTGCGATCCAATGAGCAGTTCTTC	CSASVRSNEQFF
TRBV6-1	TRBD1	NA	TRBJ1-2	TGTGCCAGCATGAGGGACAGGGGTAACTATGGCTACACCTTC	CASMRDRGNYGYTF
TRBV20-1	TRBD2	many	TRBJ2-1	TGCAGTGCTTCCGGGACTAGCGGCAATGAGCAGTTCTTC	CSASGTSGNEQFF
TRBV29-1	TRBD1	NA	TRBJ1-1	TGCAGCGTTCTATCCGGGACAGGGAGCACTGAAGCTTTCTTT	CSVLSGTGSTEAFF
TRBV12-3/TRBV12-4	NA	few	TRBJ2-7	TGTGCCAGCAGTTTTACGAGACAGGACGGGAGGAAGTACTTC	CASSFTRQDGRKYF
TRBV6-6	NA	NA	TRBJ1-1	TGTGCCAGCAAGGGGCCAGGAGGGAACACTGAAGCTTTCTTT	CASKGPGGNTEAFF
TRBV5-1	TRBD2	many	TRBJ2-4	TGCGCCAGCAGCTTGGCTAGCGGGCTAGCCAAAAACATTCAGTACTTC	CASSLASGLAKNIQYF
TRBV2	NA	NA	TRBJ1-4	TGTGCCACCGAGGGGCCTCCAAGTGAAAAACTGTTTTTT	CATEGPPSEKLFF
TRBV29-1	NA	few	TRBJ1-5	TGCAGCCGAAGACTTATTAATAGCAATCAGCCCCAGCATTTT	CSRRLINSNQPQHF
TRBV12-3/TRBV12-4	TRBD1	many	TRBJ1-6	TGTGCCAGCAGTAGACAGGGATATAATTCACCCCTCCACTTT	CASSRQGYNSPLHF
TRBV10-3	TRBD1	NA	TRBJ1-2	TGTGCCAGTCGCCGGGACAGGGGGAATGGCTACACCTTC	CASRRDRGNGYTF
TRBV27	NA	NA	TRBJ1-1	TGTGCCAGCAGTTTCACGTGGACCGTGAACACTGAAGCTTTCTTT	CASSFTWTVNTEAFF
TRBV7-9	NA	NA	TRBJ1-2	TGTGCCAGCAGCGCCCCTGGCGGGGTCGGGGGCTACACCTTC	CASSAPGGVGGYTF
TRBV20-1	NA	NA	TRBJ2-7	TGCAGTGCTAGACACCCGACTTCACCCTCGGATGAGCAGTACTTC	CSARHPTSPSDEQYF
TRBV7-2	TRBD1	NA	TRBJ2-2	TGTGCCAGCAGCTTAAATCTGCGAGGGGGCACCCGGGAGCTGTTTTTT	CASSLNLRGGTRELFF
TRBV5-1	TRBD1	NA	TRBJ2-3	TGCGCCAGCAGCCGTCAGGGGGCTGTTTTGGGTACGTCGGCAGATACGCAGTATTTT	CASSRQGAVLGTSADTQYF
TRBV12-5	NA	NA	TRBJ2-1	TGTGCTAGTGGTTTACAGGGTTGGTCCTACAATGAGCAGTTCTTC	CASGLQGWSYNEQFF
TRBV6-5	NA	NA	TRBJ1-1	TGTGTTAGCAGTGCCAATACAAGGGGCACTGAAGCTTTCTTT	CVSSANTRGTEAFF
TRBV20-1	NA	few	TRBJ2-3	TGCAGTGCTAAACGCCTGACCACTTTAGCGGATACGCAGTATTTT	CSAKRLTTLADTQYF
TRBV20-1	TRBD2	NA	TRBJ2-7	TGCAGTGCTCCACGGGGGGGTGACTACGAGCAGTACTTC	CSAPRGGDYEQYF
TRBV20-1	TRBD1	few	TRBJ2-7	TGCAGTGCTAGAGGCAGAACAGGGGGCGTTTACGAGCAGTACTTC	CSARGRTGGVYEQYF
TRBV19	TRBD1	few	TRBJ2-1	TGTGCCAGTAGCCATCCCGGGACAGGGGTTTATGAGCAGTTCTTC	CASSHPGTGVYEQFF
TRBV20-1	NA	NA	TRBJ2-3	TGCAGTGCTAGATCCAGGCCTAGCACAGATACGCAGTATTTT	CSARSRPSTDTQYF
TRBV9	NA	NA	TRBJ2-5	TGTGCCAGCAGCGTACGGGCCAACCTAGGGGAGACCCAGTACTTC	CASSVRANLGETQYF